Listed here are 24 T cell receptor beta chains from one sample, sequenced in a study of molecular identifiers for immune sequencing clone quantification. TCRdb reanalysed the PCR reads using MiXCR and keeps one entry per CDR3 protein. The table has 40,000 to 65,000 distinct CDR3 sequences, roughly a third seen once; the top ten hold 3.8%. Sample: naive CD8+ T cells from blood, with Jurkat cell RNA spiked in. The subset was: FACS-sorted CD8+CD4-CCR7+CD45RA+ naive T cells. The source of these receptors is a human donor in good health. Some libraries in this study had Jurkat cell RNA spiked in.

This clonotype has a count of ten or more. J is TRBJ2-2 and V is TRBV14; D not certain. V gave up 6 bases and J gave up 6 bases, with 14 bases separating them. CDR1 SGHDN and CDR2 FVKESK come from the germline V gene. The CDR3 contains 14 residues. CDR3 coding DNA: TGTGCCAGCAGTTCTTCTACACGGCCCGGGGAGCTGTTTTTT. As protein: CASSSSTRPGELFF.

The CDR3 spells CATIRQGTATNEKLFF. The DNA for the CDR3 is TGTGCCACCATAAGACAGGGAACAGCAACTAATGAAAAACTGTTTTTT. The chain couples TRBV2 to TRBJ1-4; 7 bases agree with TRBD1. Trimming removed 10 bases from V and 0 bases from J; junction bases left unmatched: 11. CDR1 is SNHLY and CDR2 is FYNNEI in the germline V gene. The CDR3 sequence is 16 residues long.

In this sample, this clonotype turned up many times. In DNA, the CDR3 is TGTGCCAGCAGTTTGCCTAGCGGGAGGACAGATACGCAGTATTTT. Its protein is CASSLPSGRTDTQYF. This chain links TRBV28 with TRBJ2-3, with 11 bases that match TRBD2. There are 15 residues in the CDR3. Trimming at V came to 3 bases and at J to 3 bases, leaving 2 bases not matched to a gene. Germline CDR1 MDHEN, CDR2 SYDVKM.

This clonotype was counted many times. V and J are TRBV28 and TRBJ2-5; D unclear. Looked up from germline, CDR1 is MDHEN and CDR2 is SYDVKM. Trimming took 6 bases from V and 2 from J, leaving 13 bases between them. The CDR3 totals 14 residues. The CDR3 sequence is CASRRATLQETQYF. The DNA of the CDR3 is TGTGCCAGCAGGAGAGCGACGCTTCAAGAGACCCAGTACTTC.

This clonotype was detected many times. The V and J genes are TRBV9 and TRBJ2-5, with a tentative D call TRBD1 (5 bases). V lost 0 bases, J lost 5 bases, and 11 bases lay in between. The CDR3 has 14 amino acids. Germline V lookup: CDR1 SGDLS, CDR2 YYNGEE. CDR3 DNA: TGTGCCAGCAGCGTAGGAACAGGTTCGGAGACCCAGTACTTC. Its protein is CASSVGTGSETQYF.

This rearrangement joins TRBV4-2 to TRBJ1-5; D is unresolved. Germline V CDR1 and CDR2: LGHNA, YNFKEQ. V lost 1 base, J lost 0 bases, and 10 bases lay in between. The CDR3 extends over 16 amino acids. CDR3: CASSQAQRDSNQPQHF. As DNA, the CDR3 is TGTGCCAGCAGCCAAGCCCAGCGGGATAGCAATCAGCCCCAGCATTTT.

Only a few counts were recorded for this clonotype. This rearrangement joins TRBV5-1 to TRBJ2-2, with D possibly being TRBD2 (6 bases). The germline V gene has CDR1 SGHRS and CDR2 YFSETQ. This CDR3 has 15 amino acids. Trimming removed 3 bases from V and 4 bases from J, with 13 bases in between. The CDR3 region is CASSSSDSITGELFF. The DNA for the CDR3 is TGCGCCAGCAGCTCTAGCGATTCGATCACCGGGGAGCTGTTTTTT.

Comments on this clonotype: One base away lies a much larger clone, so this may be a sequencing read error. This chain uses TRBV7-9 with TRBJ2-7; no clear D. The CDR3 contains 13 residues. CDR1 and CDR2 (germline): SEHNR, FQNEAQ (reference sequence). As DNA, the CDR3 is TGTGCCAGCAGCTTAGGCACCAGCTACGAGCAGGACTTC. It encodes CASSLGTSYEQDF.

The chain combines TRBV6-6 with TRBJ2-6, with D unclear. The CDR3 totals 14 residues. Per the germline V gene, CDR1 is MNHNY and CDR2 is SVGAGI (reference sequence). The ends were cut back, 0 bases at V and 2 bases at J, with 2 bases in the middle. CDR3 residues: CASSYSPGANVLTF. CDR3 coding DNA: TGTGCCAGCAGTTACTCCCCTGGGGCCAACGTCCTGACTTTC.

The sample holds many counts of this clonotype. The chain has TRBV7-9 and TRBJ1-1; D not certain. Looked up from germline, CDR1 is SEHNR and CDR2 is FQNEAQ (reference sequence). The CDR3 sequence is 11 residues long. Trimming took 2 bases from V and 7 from J, leaving 5 bases between them. CDR3 loop: CASSLSFEAFF. CDR3 bases: TGTGCCAGCAGCTTATCGTTTGAAGCTTTCTTT. Filled out from reference TRBV7-9 and TRBJ1-1, the complete variable domain reads DTGVSQNPRHKITKRGQNVTFRCDPISEHNRLYWYRQTLGQGPEFLTYFQNEAQLEKSRLLSDRFSAERPKGSFSTLEIQRTEQGDSAMYLCASSLSFEAFFGQGTRLTVV.

Of note for this clonotype: This sequence may be a read error, since a much larger clone differs from it by one base. This chain joins TRBV4-2 and TRBJ1-5; possible D gene TRBD1, 6 bases. The V gene lost 3 bases and the J gene lost 1 base, with 13 bases spanning the gap. The CDR3 runs 16 residues. From germline, CDR1 is LGHNA and CDR2 YNFKEQ. The CDR3 sequence: CASSHEVGQSNQPQHF. CDR3 sequence (DNA): TGTGCCAGCAGCCATGAAGTCGGACAGAGCAATCAGCCCCAGCATTTT.

Worth noting for this clonotype: A much more abundant neighbour one base away suggests this may be a read error. The chain joins TRBV27 to TRBJ1-3; no reliable D call. Looked up from germline, CDR1 is MNHEY and CDR2 is SMNVEV (reference sequence). This CDR3 comprises 11 residues. V gave up 3 bases and J gave up 8 bases, with 5 bases separating them. CDR3 sequence reads: CASSFRDTIYF. The CDR3 region has the DNA TGTGCCAGCAGTTTTAGAGACACCATATATTTT.

In its sample, this clonotype was seen many times. J is TRBJ2-5 and V is TRBV6-5; 11 bases line up with TRBD2. CDR1 is MNHEY, CDR2 SVGAGI, per germline. The J segment lost 0 bases and the V segment lost 5 bases, leaving 5 bases of the junction unmatched. The CDR3 is 16 amino acids. CDR3 DNA sequence: TGTGCCAGCAGTCGGTGGACTAGCGGGTACCAAGAGACCCAGTACTTC. Protein: CASSRWTSGYQETQYF.

Here the CDR3 DNA reads TGTGCCAGCAGGGAGGGACTAGCGGACTACAATGAGCAGTTCTTC. Its translation is CASREGLADYNEQFF. The V call is TRBV28, the J call TRBJ2-1, with 11 bases fitting TRBD2. This CDR3 region has 15 residues. The V gene end was trimmed by 6 bases and the J gene end by 3 bases; junction bases not matched to a gene: 4. Germline V gene data show CDR1 as MDHEN and CDR2 as SYDVKM.

This clonotype was picked up many times. The chain links TRBV28 to TRBJ1-4; D is unclear. The CDR3 is made up of 13 amino acids. V was shortened by 6 bases and J by 7 bases, with 12 bases between the two germline ends. Germline CDR1 and CDR2: MDHEN and SYDVKM. The DNA of the CDR3 is TGTGCCAGCAGCCCTTTGTGGGTTGAAAAACTGTTTTTT. It yields the protein CASSPLWVEKLFF.

The chain joins TRBV4-3 to TRBJ2-2; TRBD1 or TRBD2 may be the D gene (5 bases each). Looked up from germline, CDR1 is LGHNA and CDR2 is YSLEER. The CDR3 consists of 15 residues. The V gene lost 5 bases and the J gene lost 0 bases, with 10 bases spanning the gap. This CDR3 reads CASSGTLANTGELFF. CDR3 in DNA: TGCGCCAGCAGCGGGACGCTAGCGAACACCGGGGAGCTGTTTTTT.

To note about this clonotype: A much larger clonotype is one base distant, so this may be a read error. V gene TRBV7-2 combines with J gene TRBJ2-1; the match to TRBD2 covers 9 bases. This CDR3 is 16 amino acids long. Germline CDR1 is SGHTA and CDR2 is FQGNSA. This CDR3 reads CASSLLAGGPHNEQIF. As DNA, the CDR3 is TGTGCCAGCAGCTTACTTGCGGGAGGGCCCCACAATGAGCAGATCTTC.

In its sample, this clonotype is medium-sized. V gene TRBV29-1 combines with J gene TRBJ2-3; D ambiguous. The length of the CDR3 is 13 residues. Trimming took off 0 bases at V and 2 bases at J, with 6 bases between the two ends. The V gene's germline CDR1 is SQVTM and CDR2 ANQGSEA. CDR3 DNA: TGCAGCGTTGAAGATCTCCTCACAGATACGCAGTATTTT. Encoded protein: CSVEDLLTDTQYF.

V usage is TRBV27 and J usage is TRBJ1-1; D not certain. The CDR3 is made up of 15 amino acids. V was pared by 5 bases and J by 1 base, with 14 bases between. Germline CDR1 is MNHEY and CDR2 is SMNVEV (reference sequence). The CDR3 loop reads CASSLTAGRNTEAFF. The CDR3 DNA reads TGTGCCAGCAGTCTAACTGCGGGCCGGAACACTGAAGCTTTCTTT.

This clonotype was recorded once. The chain recombines TRBV12-3 or TRBV12-4 with TRBJ2-7; 7 positions match TRBD2. V lost 6 bases and J lost 2; bases outside the gene matches: 10. The CDR3 loop spans 15 amino acids. Here the CDR3 reads CASSLEGRETYEQYF. CDR3 nucleotides: TGTGCCAGCAGCCTGGAGGGGCGGGAGACCTACGAGCAGTACTTC.

In this sample, this clonotype turned up many times. The J gene is TRBJ2-1, the V gene TRBV7-9, with D possibly TRBD2 on 5 matching bases. The V gene lost 3 bases and the J gene lost 3 bases, with 9 bases spanning the gap. Per the germline V gene, CDR1 is SEHNR and CDR2 is FQNEAQ (reference sequence). The CDR3 is 14 residues long. The chain's CDR3 is CASSFTADYNEQFF. In DNA, the CDR3 is TGTGCCAGCAGCTTCACAGCGGACTACAATGAGCAGTTCTTC.

This clonotype was counted between two and nine times. The rearrangement links TRBV27 to TRBJ1-5; no definite D call. This CDR3 is 13 amino acids long. With 4 bases removed from V and 6 bases from J, the gap between germline ends came to 10 bases. CDR1 MNHEY and CDR2 SMNVEV come from the germline V gene (reference sequence). This CDR3 is CASSWGGGQPQHF. The CDR3 DNA follows: TGTGCCAGCAGTTGGGGTGGAGGTCAGCCCCAGCATTTT.

Points on this clonotype: Just one base apart from a much larger clone, this may be a read error. This likely comes from a read error, as the CDR3 has no conserved phenylalanine or tryptophan at its end. The rearrangement joins TRBV28 to TRBJ2-1; TRBD2 aligns across 11 bases. The CDR3 loop spans 20 amino acids. J gave up 3 bases and V 7 bases, and 20 bases lay outside the gene matches. Germline CDR1 and CDR2: MDHEN and SYDVKM. CDR3 coding DNA: TGTGCCAGCACCGCCCCCCCTGGTAGCGGGAGGGCCGGTCTCTACAATGAGCAGTTCTCC. Encoded protein: CASTAPPGSGRAGLYNEQFS.

The rearrangement joins TRBV4-1 to TRBJ2-7; no definite D call. Germline V CDR1 and CDR2: MGHRA, YSYEKL. V lost 1 base and J 1 base, leaving 5 bases between the germline ends. The CDR3 totals 13 residues. CDR3 in amino acids: CASSQVASYEQYF. CDR3 DNA: TGCGCCAGCAGCCAAGTTGCTTCCTACGAGCAGTACTTC.